A single sample gave rise to the 8 T cell receptor beta chains below, sequenced in a study of blood T cell repertoires in COVID-19. Data came from immunoSEQ multiplex PCR; TCRdb stores just in-frame clones and leaves some out. This table holds a few hundred thousand clones, 70% to 90% found once. Sequenced: PBMCs or T cells enriched from blood (not recorded which). The receptors originated from a woman under 40 who had recovered from COVID-19.

This chain connects TRBV19 to TRBJ2-7; TRBD2 might be the D (5 bases). The V gene's germline CDR1 is LNHDA and CDR2 SQIVND (reference sequence). Trimming shortened V by 5 bases and J by 3 bases, and 11 bases separated the two germline ends. The CDR3 spans 13 residues. CDR3 nucleotide sequence: TGTGCCAGTAGTGGCGGGTCCGACTACGAGCAGTACTTC. Residues: CASSGGSDYEQYF.

This clone was seen a single time. This chain joins TRBV5-5 and TRBJ1-3; TRBD1 is a possible D gene (5 bases). Germline values: CDR1 SGHKS, CDR2 YYEKEE (reference sequence). The CDR3 is made up of 15 amino acids. V was pared by 4 bases and J by 2 bases, with 13 bases between. The CDR3 nucleotides read TGTGCCAGCAGCCGGGGGATCGATACTGGAAACACCATATATTTT. It encodes CASSRGIDTGNTIYF.

The genes are TRBV9 and TRBJ2-7; TRBD1 matches 12 bases. CDR3 length: 16 residues. Germline V CDR1 and CDR2: SGDLS, YYNGEE. Trimming at V came to 4 bases and at J to 6 bases, leaving 11 bases not matched to a gene. The CDR3 loop is CASSPRGDRGHSEQYF. In nucleotides, the CDR3 is TGTGCCAGCAGCCCCCGGGGGGACAGGGGGCACTCCGAGCAGTACTTC.

The rearrangement links TRBV19 to TRBJ1-1, with 7 bases matching TRBD1. With 4 bases clipped from V and 5 bases from J, the junction kept 7 bases outside the gene matches. The germline CDR1 and CDR2 sequences are LNHDA and SQIVND (reference sequence). CDR3 length: 14 residues. The CDR3 DNA reads TGTGCCAGTAGTACGACAGGGTGGATAACTGAAGCTTTCTTT. It specifies CASSTTGWITEAFF.

This clone was picked up a small number of times. This chain connects TRBV4-1 to TRBJ2-7, with 7 positions matching TRBD1. The germline gives CDR1 MGHRA, CDR2 YSYEKL. This CDR3 comprises 14 residues. V shed 2 bases, J shed 6 bases, and the junction held 7 bases outside the gene matches. In DNA, the CDR3 is TGCGCCAGCAGCCAAAAGATATCAGGGGGCGAGCAGTACTTC. This encodes CASSQKISGGEQYF.

This chain uses TRBV6-5 with TRBJ1-5; D remains unclear. Trimming shortened V by 0 bases and J by 6 bases, and 6 bases separated the two germline ends. The CDR3 runs 13 residues. CDR1 and CDR2 (germline): MNHEY, SVGAGI. The CDR3 sequence: CASSYSEGQPQHF. As DNA, the CDR3 is TGTGCCAGCAGTTACTCCGAGGGTCAGCCCCAGCATTTT.

The rearrangement joins TRBV7-2 to TRBJ2-3; no firm D call. V was cut by 5 bases and J by 7 bases, with 10 bases left in between. Germline loops: CDR1 SGHTA, CDR2 FQGNSA. The CDR3 is made up of 12 amino acids. The CDR3 DNA reads as TGTGCCAGCAGCCCAATTCAGAATACGCAGTATTTT. Its protein product is CASSPIQNTQYF.

V usage is TRBV7-2 and J usage is TRBJ1-2; 7 bases match TRBD1. The CDR3 has 14 residues. Trimming at V came to 6 bases and at J to 8 bases, leaving 12 bases not matched to a gene. Germline CDR1 SGHTA, CDR2 FQGNSA. The DNA for the CDR3 is TGTGCCAGCAGTTCAACCCCAGGGGGAGGCGGCTACACCTTC. Its translation is CASSSTPGGGGYTF.